What follows are 18 T cell receptor beta chains derived from one specimen sequenced in a study of shared clonotypes between healthy human individuals (dated by TCRdb to about 2020). Libraries were made using the immunoSEQ multiplex PCR assay. TCRdb provides this immuneACCESS table in a form limited to in-frame rearrangements. Some clones are lacking; in checked studies, under half of them reflect an unresolved V gene, and why the rest are absent is not known. The sample contains fewer than 1.4 million clones, around 78% of them found a single time. 0.55% to 0.7% of the sample rests with the top ten. Input material: memory CD4+ T cells from PBMCs. The cell subset or site label corresponds to: CD45RA-negative fraction. The receptors derive from a man aged 18 to 29 in good health. Some clones in this sample may be carry-over from other donors' samples.

The V call is TRBV28, the J call TRBJ2-2; TRBD2 matches 8 bases. The junction had 9 bases not matched to a gene; V was cut back by 9 bases and J by 3 bases. The germline V gene encodes CDR1 MDHEN and CDR2 SYDVKM. The CDR3 covers 15 residues. The CDR3: CASIAGKGDTGELFF. CDR3 sequence (DNA): TGTGCCAGTATAGCGGGAAAAGGGGACACCGGGGAGCTGTTTTTT.

The table lists this clone with a few counts. The rearrangement links TRBV30 to TRBJ1-5, with D possibly matching TRBD1 (5 bases). Germline assignment: CDR1 GTSNPN and CDR2 SVGIG (reference sequence). Trimming shortened V by 2 bases and J by 5 bases, and 10 bases separated the two germline ends. The CDR3 consists of 13 residues. CDR3: CAWSRLRDQPQHF. Here the CDR3 DNA reads TGTGCCTGGAGTCGACTCAGGGATCAGCCCCAGCATTTT.

V usage is TRBV5-1 and J usage is TRBJ2-7, with 16 bases aligning to TRBD2. The ends lost 4 bases at V and 0 bases at J; junction bases unmatched: 7. This CDR3 comprises 18 residues. Germline-derived CDR1 and CDR2 are SGHRS and YFSETQ. The CDR3 nucleotides are TGCGCCAGCAGCCCGGCGGGACTAGCGGGAGGGGGCTCCTACGAGCAGTACTTC. It yields the protein CASSPAGLAGGGSYEQYF.

Note on this clone: The same CDR3 is also encoded by other DNA sequences in this sample. The chain employs TRBV5-1 and TRBJ1-5; D is possibly TRBD1 (6 bases). V lost 0 bases to trimming and J lost 6 bases, with 13 bases between them. Germline V gives CDR1 SGHRS, CDR2 YFSETQ. The CDR3 is 15 amino acids. CDR3 loop: CASSLGSGDGQPQHF. DNA of the CDR3: TGCGCCAGCAGCTTGGGGTCAGGGGACGGTCAGCCCCAGCATTTT.

The rearrangement joins TRBV10-3 to TRBJ2-5; D possibly corresponds to TRBD1 (6 bases). The CDR3 totals 13 residues. The V end was cut by 8 bases, the J end by 4 bases, with 14 bases between. Germline V gene lookup returns CDR1 ENHRY and CDR2 SYGVKD. The CDR3 DNA reads TGTGCCATCGCCTCAGGGGTCCCAGAGACCCAGTACTTC. Its protein is CAIASGVPETQYF.

The chain is built from TRBV7-2 and TRBJ2-1; D is uncertain. Germline CDR1 and CDR2: SGHTA and FQGNSA. The CDR3 is 12 amino acids. The ends were cut back, 1 base at V and 6 bases at J, with 4 bases in the middle. The CDR3 reads CASSLVLNEQFF. The CDR3 nucleotides read TGTGCCAGCAGCTTAGTCCTCAATGAGCAGTTCTTC.

The CDR3 nucleotides are TGTGCCAGTAGTATACAAGCAGGGGAGAGTGAGCAGTTCTTC. Protein sequence: CASSIQAGESEQFF. J is TRBJ2-1 and V is TRBV19; TRBD1 might be the D (6 bases). The CDR3 consists of 14 residues. V lost 2 bases, J lost 9 bases, and 14 bases lay in between. Germline values: CDR1 LNHDA, CDR2 SQIVND (reference sequence). Drawing the rest from reference TRBV19 and TRBJ2-1, the complete variable domain is DGGITQSPKYLFRKEGQNVTLSCEQNLNHDAMYWYRQDPGQGLRLIYYSQIVNDFQKGDIAEGYSVSREKKESFPLTVTSAQKNPTAFYLCASSIQAGESEQFFGPGTRLTVL.

The genes are TRBV6-1 and TRBJ1-2, with D hard to call. Germline assignment: CDR1 MNHNS and CDR2 SASEGT. The CDR3 has 11 residues. The V and J ends lost 6 bases and 13 bases respectively, with 15 bases between them. The CDR3 bases are TGTGCCAGCAGCTACATGAAGGGTTGCACCTTC. Translation gives CASSYMKGCTF.

The rearrangement joins TRBV7-2 to TRBJ1-1; D may be TRBD1 (5 bases). CDR1 is SGHTA, CDR2 FQGNSA, per germline. Trimming cost V 1 base and J 4 bases, with 13 bases left between them. CDR3 length: 15 residues. Here the CDR3 reads CASSLGLGVGTEAFF. The DNA for the CDR3 is TGTGCCAGCAGCTTAGGATTGGGGGTCGGCACTGAAGCTTTCTTT.

This clone was detected a few times. V usage is TRBV7-3 and J usage is TRBJ2-3, with D perhaps matching TRBD2 (5 bases). The CDR3 runs 15 residues. The V end was cut by 5 bases, the J end by 5 bases, with 17 bases between. CDR1 SGHTA and CDR2 FQGTGA come from the germline V gene. The CDR3 loop is CASSAGPGRVDTQYF. The CDR3 DNA reads as TGTGCCAGCAGCGCTGGCCCCGGGCGGGTAGATACGCAGTATTTT.

This sequence joins TRBV9 and TRBJ2-7; D may be TRBD1 (6 bases). From germline, CDR1 is SGDLS and CDR2 YYNGEE. This CDR3 contains 14 residues. The V end was cut by 0 bases, the J end by 5 bases, with 12 bases between. The CDR3 sequence is CASSVGWGQNEQYF. DNA of the CDR3: TGTGCCAGCAGCGTAGGGTGGGGGCAAAACGAGCAGTACTTC.

The V call is TRBV4-1, the J call TRBJ1-2; the D gene is possibly TRBD1 (5 bases). Germline V gene lookup returns CDR1 MGHRA and CDR2 YSYEKL. Trimming shortened V by 1 base and J by 5 bases, and 14 bases separated the two germline ends. The CDR3 is made up of 15 amino acids. The CDR3 loop is CASSQAGAGPYGYTF. In DNA, the CDR3 is TGCGCCAGCAGCCAAGCTGGGGCGGGTCCGTATGGCTACACCTTC.

The gene calls are TRBV5-1 and TRBJ2-1; D remains ambiguous. The CDR3 is 14 amino acids. CDR1 and CDR2 (germline): SGHRS, YFSETQ. Trimming stripped 2 bases from V and 6 bases from J, with 12 bases between. The CDR3 loop is CASSLSRRSNEQFF. CDR3 DNA sequence: TGCGCCAGCAGCTTAAGCCGACGATCCAATGAGCAGTTCTTC.

The chain is built from TRBV4-2 and TRBJ2-3; D may be TRBD2 (6 bases). V lost 1 base and J 4 bases, leaving 21 bases between the germline ends. Germline CDR1 LGHNA, CDR2 YNFKEQ. The CDR3 contains 18 residues. The DNA for the CDR3 is TGTGCCAGCAGCCAAGTACCCCGTATAAGGGACTGGGCAGATACGCAGTATTTT. The encoded protein is CASSQVPRIRDWADTQYF.

This chain connects TRBV28 to TRBJ1-4, with a weak D call TRBD1 (5 bases). Trimming pared 2 bases from V and 7 bases from J, leaving 14 bases between. The CDR3 spans 15 residues. Germline V gene data show CDR1 as MDHEN and CDR2 as SYDVKM. The CDR3 DNA reads TGTGCCAGCAGTTTAATCCGCAGGGTGGGTGAAAAACTGTTTTTT. It yields the protein CASSLIRRVGEKLFF.

This clone has just a few counts. The chain joins TRBV15 to TRBJ2-5, with 8 bases fitting TRBD1. The J call may be incorrect, as the DNA end agrees better with TRBJ2-7. Germline assignment: CDR1 LNHNV and CDR2 YYDKDF (reference sequence). This CDR3 region has 14 residues. As DNA, the CDR3 is TGTGCCACCAGCACTAGACAGGGGAGTGACGAGCAGTACTTC. It codes for CATSTRQGSDEQYF.

J is TRBJ1-5 and V is TRBV15; 7 bases are a match to TRBD1. Germline V lookup: CDR1 LNHNV, CDR2 YYDKDF (reference sequence). This CDR3 contains 18 residues. The J segment lost 6 bases and the V segment lost 4 bases, leaving 18 bases of the junction unmatched. The CDR3 DNA follows: TGTGCCACCAGCAAACTCGCACTACGGACAGGCTTCAGTCAGCCCCAGCATTTT. Protein sequence: CATSKLALRTGFSQPQHF.

The chain is built from TRBV18 and TRBJ2-1, with D tentatively TRBD2 (5 bases). The germline V gene has CDR1 KGHSH and CDR2 LQKENI. V shed 3 bases and J shed 1 base, with 13 bases lying between them. This CDR3 region has 16 residues. The CDR3 reads CASSPPTRISYNEQFF. CDR3 DNA: TGTGCCAGCTCACCTCCCACTAGGATTTCCTACAATGAGCAGTTCTTC.